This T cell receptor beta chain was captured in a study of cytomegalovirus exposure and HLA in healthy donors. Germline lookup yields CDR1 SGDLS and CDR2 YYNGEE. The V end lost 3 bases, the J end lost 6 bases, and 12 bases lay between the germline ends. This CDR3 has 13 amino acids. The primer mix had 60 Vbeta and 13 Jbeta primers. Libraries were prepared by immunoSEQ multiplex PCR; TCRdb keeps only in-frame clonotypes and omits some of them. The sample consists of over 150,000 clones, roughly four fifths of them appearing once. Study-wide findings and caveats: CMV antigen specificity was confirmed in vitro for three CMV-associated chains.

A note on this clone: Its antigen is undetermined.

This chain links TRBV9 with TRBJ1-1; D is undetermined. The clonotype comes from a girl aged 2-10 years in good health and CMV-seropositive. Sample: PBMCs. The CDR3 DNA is TGTGCCAGCAGCGCAGGTAGGAGGGCTGAAGCTTTCTTT. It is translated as CASSAGRRAEAFF.